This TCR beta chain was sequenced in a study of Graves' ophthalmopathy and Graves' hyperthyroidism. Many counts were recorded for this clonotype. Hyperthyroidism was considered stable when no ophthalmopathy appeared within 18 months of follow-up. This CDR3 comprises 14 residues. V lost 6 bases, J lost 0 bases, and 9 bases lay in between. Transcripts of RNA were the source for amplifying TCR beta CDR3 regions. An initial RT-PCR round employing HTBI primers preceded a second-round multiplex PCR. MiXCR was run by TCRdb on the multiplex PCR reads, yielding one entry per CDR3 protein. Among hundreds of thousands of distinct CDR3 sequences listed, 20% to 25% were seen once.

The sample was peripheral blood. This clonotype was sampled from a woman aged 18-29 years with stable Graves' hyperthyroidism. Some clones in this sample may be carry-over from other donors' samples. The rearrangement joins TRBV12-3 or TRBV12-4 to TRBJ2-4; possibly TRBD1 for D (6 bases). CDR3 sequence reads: CASSRGGAKNIQYF. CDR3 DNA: TGTGCCAGCAGCCGAGGGGGAGCCAAAAACATTCAGTACTTC.